This T cell receptor (beta chain) was recovered during a study of shared clonotypes between healthy human individuals (dated by TCRdb to the early 2020s). With regard to the full study: A few men and two women, aged 18 to 49 years, made up the cohort. For each donor, CD4 naive and CD4 memory were each given three plates, CD8 naive was given two plates, and CD8 memory was given one plate. To estimate repertoire size and how much clonotype sharing occurs between individuals, the study deeply sequenced the blood TCR repertoires of several healthy adults. Libraries were prepared and TCR repertoires were sequenced by different laboratories using diverse techniques, in order to increase sequencing depth and limit assay-specific biases. Each donor's leukapheresis produced roughly between about 0.8 and 10 billion PBMCs. Beyond this particular receptor, the publication reports: Only blood was sampled, and tissue TCR repertoires likely differ from those in blood. Approximately 5% of naive CD4, 3.5% of naive CD8, 2.3% of memory CD4, and 0.4% of memory CD8 clonotypes were shared across several donors. Because the study included a small number of donors, the genetic and exposure-history diversity represented was limited. Pairwise subsampling led to the expectation that sequencing depth would affect the degree of clonotype sharing among donors. Clonotypes shared by all four sorted-subset donors showed higher generation probabilities than non-shared clonotypes. Naive subsets generally had larger estimated clonotype richness than memory subsets did. Even with the large sequencing depth, rarefaction of the sorted-subset datasets indicated that sequencing was incomplete.

With respect to this clone: It lacks a known antigen. Base quality data are lacking; no much larger clone is found one base away.

Donors were healthy HIV-negative adults with no recently reported acute infections or vaccinations. Every donor was a Caucasian adult residing in Nashville, Tennessee, USA. CD4+ T cells were enriched through magnetic negative selection, after which naive cells were positively selected on CD45RA and the remaining negative fraction served as the memory subset. Blood was collected by leukapheresis, and PBMCs were isolated by Ficoll-Histopaque density gradient centrifugation and then cryopreserved in liquid nitrogen vapor phase. Purity and quantity of every magnetically sorted T cell population were checked by analytical flow cytometry. Each sorted fraction had its genomic DNA isolated and then quantified by UV absorbance on a Nanodrop 2000c. Using the deep immunoSEQ assay, TCR CDR3 regions were amplified from genomic DNA by multiplex PCR. Extracted genomic DNA from each cell subset was spread evenly across all wells of several immunoSEQ 96-well plates, with each plate serving as a replicate. Each replicate PCR for sorted subsets received approximately 220 ng genomic DNA, equal to some 32,000 T cell genomes. Purified libraries were measured with a Qubit 3.0 fluorometer, size-checked on a Bioanalyzer 2100, and measured again with the KAPA Library Quantification kit. A separate single-read 150-cycle Illumina NextSeq 550 flow cell was used to sequence each immunoSEQ 96-well plate. As for the authors' bioinformatics: Because only junctional sequences without quality scores were contained in the immunoSEQ output, filtering matching that applied to full-length reads could not be performed. Sequences were annotated with PyIR, a Python wrapper for IgBLAST v1.9, using IMGT germline references to assign V/J genes and CDR3. Any read was removed if the V/J assignment was weak (E-value above 1e-6), the CDR3 was missing, or the read contained stop codons, out-of-frame junctions, or ambiguous translated residues. V3J clonotypes were defined by identical inferred V gene, J gene, and CDR3 amino acid sequence. The percentage overlap between two repertoires was calculated by dividing the number of shared unique clonotypes by the size of the smaller repertoire. RTK rarefaction, the Chao1 estimator, and Recon v2.1 estimates of unobserved clonotypes were used to assess repertoire richness. Generation probabilities were computed with OLGA for all TCRbeta clonotypes obtained by the gDNA method from several donors. Held by TCRdb, this immuneACCESS table contains in-frame sequences only and omits some clones. Under half of the omission traces to an unresolved V gene where checked; the cause of the rest is unknown. V and J calls and clone size are copied from that table; D and trimming were computed from the DNA. The sample includes around 1,000,000 clones, with approximately 80% observed a single time. Of the sample, 0.89% is held by the ten largest clones.

V was cut back by 3 bases and J by 1 base, leaving a gap of 8 bases between them. The germline V gene provides CDR1 MNHNS and CDR2 SASEGT. Reading from cysteine to phenylalanine, the CDR3 counts 14 amino acids. Left in the record is the CDR3 DNA by itself, 42 bases read in frame from the first base. The sequence was obtained from a man between 18 and 35 years old in good health. Some clones in this sample may be carry-over from other donors' samples. The V and J genes are TRBV6-1 and TRBJ2-3, with an unclear D gene assignment. Sequencing was carried out using memory CD4+ T cells from PBMCs. Read against the paper, the sample's cell subset or site label means: CD45RA-negative fraction. The base sequence is TGTGCCAGCAGTGATCCAAGCCGCACAGATACGCAGTATTTT. Its translation reads: CASSDPSRTDTQYF.